The 9 T cell receptor beta chains below come from one sample, sequenced in a study of human T cells and chemical hapten exposure. TCRdb used MiXCR to reprocess the RACE reads, holding one entry per CDR3 protein. The sample contains a few hundred thousand distinct CDR3 sequences, about 6% of which appear only once. Time point: patch test 2, 6 weeks after DPC sensitization. Treatment of the sample: therapeutic diphenylcyclopropenone sensitization with weekly scalp DPC. The sample was whole blood, taken in connection with sensitization to the hapten diphenylcyclopropenone (DPC). These receptors came from a young woman with alopecia areata. Some clones in this sample may be carry-over from other donors' samples.

In this sample, this clonotype turned up many times. The rearrangement joins TRBV6-2 or TRBV6-3 to TRBJ2-7, with D unclear. Germline-derived CDR1 and CDR2 are MNHEY and SVGEGT. The CDR3 has 14 amino acids. Trimming took 2 bases from V and 0 from J, leaving 8 bases between them. The CDR3 coding sequence is TGTGCCAGCAGTTACGGGCCCGACTCCTACGAGCAGTACTTC. Its protein product is CASSYGPDSYEQYF.

With regard to this clonotype: This may be a read error: a much more frequent sequence differs by one nucleotide. The chain couples TRBV13 to TRBJ1-4; 8 positions match TRBD1. Germline loops: CDR1 PRHDT, CDR2 FYEKMQ (reference sequence). This CDR3 spans 14 amino acids. J was trimmed by 3 bases and V by 8 bases; bases with no gene match: 5. This CDR3 is CASLHRGANEKLFF. The CDR3 region has the DNA TGTGCCAGCCTTCACAGGGGGGCTAATGAAAAACTGTTTTTT.

This clonotype showed up many times. V is TRBV11-2 and J is TRBJ1-5, with D uncertain. This CDR3 has 14 residues. Germline loops: CDR1 SGHAT, CDR2 FQNNGV. V was shortened by 1 base and J by 3 bases, with 7 bases between the two germline ends. The CDR3 nucleotides are TGTGCCAGCAGCTTAGGCAGTCTCAATCAGCCCCAGCATTTT. This encodes CASSLGSLNQPQHF.

The table lists this clonotype with a few counts. CDR3 amino acids: CASSQGSGLWSYNEQFF. CDR3 DNA sequence: TGCGCCAGCAGCCAGGGGTCTGGGCTATGGTCCTACAATGAGCAGTTCTTC. This chain connects TRBV4-3 to TRBJ2-1; unclear D gene. Germline-derived CDR1 and CDR2 are LGHNA and YSLEER. This CDR3 is built from 17 residues. The germline V and J ends were trimmed by 3 bases and 1 base, with 16 bases remaining between them.

The table lists this clonotype with many counts. The chain joins TRBV12-3 or TRBV12-4 to TRBJ2-2, with D possibly matching TRBD1 (6 bases). The CDR3 sequence is 15 residues long. The V gene lost 5 bases and the J gene lost 2 bases, with 12 bases spanning the gap. CDR3 nucleotides: TGTGCCAGCAGTCCGAACAGGGTAAACACCGGGGAGCTGTTTTTT. Translating it yields CASSPNRVNTGELFF.

This clonotype was detected only a few times. The V gene is TRBV27, the J gene TRBJ2-7; 7 bases line up with TRBD1. This CDR3 has 13 amino acids. The junction had 3 bases not matched to a gene; V was cut back by 4 bases and J by 3 bases. Germline V gene data show CDR1 as MNHEY and CDR2 as SMNVEV (reference sequence). CDR3 sequence: CASSSGQDYEQYF. DNA of the CDR3: TGTGCCAGCAGTTCAGGACAGGACTACGAGCAGTACTTC.

In this sample, this clonotype turned up many times. Germline is not matched at one junction end, which may reflect a read error. This chain joins TRBV7-9 and TRBJ1-1; the match to TRBD1 covers 8 bases. The germline V gene has CDR1 SEHNR and CDR2 FQNEAQ (reference sequence). This CDR3 is 14 amino acids long. The CDR3, as DNA: TGTGCCAGCAGTTTAGGACAGGGAAGGACTGAAGCTTTCTTT. As protein: CASSLGQGRTEAFF.

This clonotype was counted ten times or more. The chain carries TRBV12-3 or TRBV12-4 and TRBJ1-5; D is uncertain. Deletions cut 1 base from V and 6 bases from J, with 10 bases between. CDR3 length: 14 amino acids. In nucleotides, the CDR3 is TGTGCCAGCAGTTTAGAGTTGGAGGGTCAGCCCCAGCATTTT. This translates into CASSLELEGQPQHF.

The chain links TRBV28 to TRBJ2-6; no reliable D call. Trimming pared 1 base from V and 0 bases from J, leaving 13 bases between. Looked up from germline, CDR1 is MDHEN and CDR2 is SYDVKM. The CDR3 is 18 amino acids. The CDR3 bases are TGTGCCAGCAGTTTATTAGGGCTAAGAGTCTCTGGGGCCAACGTCCTGACTTTC. Translation: CASSLLGLRVSGANVLTF.